The text below deals with one TCR beta chain. Its antigen is unidentified. This sample stems from a study of T cell repertoires in cytomegalovirus infection. Across the study: HLA-B-restricted CMV epitopes that are well studied were used alongside recently identified HLA-C-restricted ones. Indicated by public TCR beta signatures were CMV infection and matching HLA type. The study's findings and limits: The response measured ex vivo was dominated by TCR beta clonotypes (HLA-C-restricted and CMV-specific).

TCRdb ran MiXCR on the reads and lists one entry per CDR3 protein. This table has tens of thousands of distinct CDR3 sequences, around half appearing once. Germline V CDR1 and CDR2: SGHVS, FNYEAQ. The CDR3 sequence is 20 residues long. The V end was cut by 3 bases, the J end by 4 bases, with 28 bases between. The source is a human donor in good health (CMV status not recorded). Some clones in this sample may be carry-over from other donors' samples. This material consisted of CD8+ T cells from cultured PBMCs, taken from culture after CMV antigen stimulation. The rearrangement joins TRBV7-6 to TRBJ1-5; a possible D gene is TRBD1 (6 bases). CDR3 sequence reads: CASSFKLVYREGLSNQPQHF. CDR3 nucleotides: TGTGCCAGCAGCTTTAAATTAGTTTACAGGGAGGGTTTAAGTAATCAGCCCCAGCATTTT.